One sample yielded the 30 T cell receptor beta chains listed below, sequenced in a study of blood T cell repertoires in COVID-19 (TCRdb year 2020). Preparation of the library involved the immunoSEQ multiplex PCR assay. TCRdb stores this immuneACCESS table with in-frame sequences only. Part of the clones is absent; in the studies checked, under half of the shortfall reflects unresolved V genes, and no reason is known for the rest. Across this sample there are over 150,000 clones, with roughly 80% seen only once. In total, the top ten clones hold roughly 8.4% of the sample. Sequencing used peripheral blood. Every receptor here comes from a woman over 75 with COVID-19, enrolled during active disease.

This chain's CDR3 is CSVEQGGSEQYF. CDR3 coding DNA: TGCAGCGTCGAACAGGGGGGAAGCGAGCAGTACTTC. The rearrangement links TRBV29-1 to TRBJ2-7; 8 positions agree with TRBD1. Trimming at V came to 6 bases and at J to 6 bases, leaving 7 bases not matched to a gene. This CDR3 region has 12 residues. Looked up from germline, CDR1 is SQVTM and CDR2 is ANQGSEA.

This chain connects TRBV6-5 to TRBJ1-1; 7 bases are a match to TRBD1. The V and J ends lost 10 bases and 0 bases, in that order; junction bases with no gene match: 8. Germline CDR1 is MNHEY and CDR2 is SVGAGI. The CDR3 has 14 amino acids. The CDR3 region has the DNA TGTGCCACGGGACAGCGCCTCATGAACACTGAAGCTTTCTTT. Residues: CATGQRLMNTEAFF.

The chain employs TRBV5-1 and TRBJ1-4; D gene unclear. Germline-derived CDR1 and CDR2 are SGHRS and YFSETQ. The CDR3 spans 14 residues. The V and J ends lost 1 base and 8 bases respectively, with 12 bases between them. The CDR3 DNA sequence: TGCGCCAGCAGCTTGAACGGGGTTGAAGAAAAACTGTTTTTT. It codes for CASSLNGVEEKLFF.

This clone was counted a single time. Here the CDR3 reads CASSPGTGGLNQPQHF. CDR3 sequence (DNA): TGTGCCAGCTCCCCTGGGACAGGGGGACTCAATCAGCCCCAGCATTTT. This chain joins TRBV18 and TRBJ1-5; 11 positions agree with TRBD1. With V trimmed by 6 bases and J by 3 bases, 7 bases remained unmatched. Germline CDR1 KGHSH, CDR2 LQKENI. The CDR3 spans 16 residues. The entire variable domain, with the rest obtained from reference TRBV18 and TRBJ1-5, is as follows: NAGVMQNPRHLVRRRGQEARLRCSPMKGHSHVYWYRQLPEEGLKFMVYLQKENIIDESGMPKERFSAEFPKEGPSILRIQQVVRGDSAAYFCASSPGTGGLNQPQHFGDGTRLSIL.

V gene TRBV6-1 combines with J gene TRBJ2-7; maybe TRBD2 (6 bases). Trimming removed 1 base at V and 9 bases at J, with 7 bases between. This CDR3 has 11 amino acids. CDR1 and CDR2 (germline): MNHNS, SASEGT. CDR3 sequence: CASSEVGGQYF. CDR3 coding DNA: TGTGCCAGCAGTGAAGTGGGGGGGCAGTACTTC.

This clone was recorded only once. The chain recombines TRBV3-1 (or the pseudogene TRBV3-2) with TRBJ2-2; 9 nucleotides line up with TRBD2. Germline-derived CDR1 and CDR2 are LGHDT and YNNKEL (reference sequence). The CDR3 has 16 residues. The trim removed 4 bases at V and 6 bases at J, leaving 9 bases unmatched. The CDR3 reads CASSLQAGGSSGELFF. CDR3 bases: TGTGCCAGCAGCCTCCAAGCGGGGGGATCGTCCGGGGAGCTGTTTTTT.

This rearrangement joins TRBV6-5 to TRBJ1-6; D is undetermined. Trimming took off 7 bases at V and 9 bases at J, with 16 bases between the two ends. In germline, CDR1 is MNHEY, CDR2 SVGAGI. This CDR3 is 14 amino acids long. CDR3 DNA: TGTGCCAGCACAGAGCAAACTACCGGTTCACCCCTCCACTTT. Protein: CASTEQTTGSPLHF.

The rearrangement joins TRBV5-5 to TRBJ2-2; no reliable D call. Per germline, CDR1 SGHKS and CDR2 YYEKEE (reference sequence). V was trimmed by 5 bases and J by 2 bases, leaving 13 bases between them. The CDR3 has 15 residues. Here the CDR3 reads CASRESGYNTGELFF. CDR3 DNA: TGTGCCAGCAGAGAGTCAGGTTACAACACCGGGGAGCTGTTTTTT.

The V and J genes are TRBV5-1 and TRBJ1-6, with D maybe TRBD1 (5 bases). CDR1 SGHRS and CDR2 YFSETQ come from the germline V gene. The CDR3 runs 16 residues. V lost 3 bases and J lost 6, with 16 bases in between. CDR3 protein: CASSWRGSGPNSPLHF. CDR3 DNA sequence: TGCGCCAGCAGCTGGAGGGGCTCGGGTCCTAATTCACCCCTCCACTTT.

The CDR3 DNA is TGTGCCAGCAGCCTGTACACTGAAGCTTTCTTT. It is translated as CASSLYTEAFF. This chain links TRBV5-5 with TRBJ1-1; D is undetermined. This CDR3 spans 11 amino acids. Germline CDR1 and CDR2: SGHKS and YYEKEE (reference sequence). V was clipped by 4 bases and J by 3 bases, with 4 bases between them.

The genes are TRBV2 and TRBJ2-1; D possibly corresponds to TRBD2 (5 bases). Trimming removed 7 bases from V and 6 bases from J, with 16 bases in between. CDR3 length: 14 residues. Germline V gives CDR1 SNHLY, CDR2 FYNNEI. In DNA, the CDR3 is TGTGCCAGCAACGAGTATAGGACTTTCAATGAGCAGTTCTTC. Translation gives CASNEYRTFNEQFF.

The chain uses TRBV19 and TRBJ1-5; 9 positions agree with TRBD1. Germline trimming cut 5 bases from V and 7 bases from J; bases unmatched to any gene: 9. The CDR3 runs 15 residues. Germline CDR1 is LNHDA and CDR2 is SQIVND (reference sequence). As DNA, the CDR3 is TGTGCCAGTAGTTCCGGGACAGGGATCAACCAGCCCCAGCATTTT. This sequence encodes CASSSGTGINQPQHF.

The chain uses TRBV15 and TRBJ2-7, with 9 bases matching TRBD1. CDR3 size: 15 residues. Per the germline V gene, CDR1 is LNHNV and CDR2 is YYDKDF (reference sequence). The J segment lost 5 bases and the V segment lost 1 base, leaving 6 bases of the junction unmatched. CDR3 bases: TGTGCCACCAGCAGAGCGGGACAGGGCCTGCACGAGCAGTACTTC. Its protein product is CATSRAGQGLHEQYF. Full variable domain (missing parts from reference TRBV15 and TRBJ2-7): DAMVIQNPRYQVTQFGKPVTLSCSQTLNHNVMYWYQQKSSQAPKLLFHYYDKDFNNEADTPDNFQSRRPNTSFCFLDIRSPGLGDTAMYLCATSRAGQGLHEQYFGPGTRLTVT.

This sequence joins TRBV10-3 and TRBJ2-2; the D is unclear. Trimming stripped 5 bases from V and 6 bases from J, with 10 bases between. Germline CDR1 reads ENHRY; CDR2 reads SYGVKD. The CDR3 totals 13 residues. CDR3 nucleotide sequence: TGTGCCATCAGTCCTACCCGGGCCGGGGAGCTGTTTTTT. This translates into CAISPTRAGELFF.

The V call is TRBV3-1 (or the pseudogene TRBV3-2), the J call TRBJ1-1, with 8 bases matching TRBD1. The CDR3 loop spans 12 amino acids. Trimming took 4 bases from V and 6 from J; bases not matched to a gene: 1. In germline, CDR1 is LGHDT, CDR2 YNNKEL (reference sequence). The CDR3 here is CASSPGGSEAFF. The CDR3, as DNA: TGTGCCAGCAGCCCAGGGGGCTCTGAAGCTTTCTTT.

The J gene is TRBJ1-4, the V gene TRBV19; D might be TRBD1 (5 bases). The CDR3 loop spans 12 amino acids. Germline CDR1 reads LNHDA; CDR2 reads SQIVND (reference sequence). The V gene lost 8 bases and the J gene lost 3 bases, with 7 bases spanning the gap. CDR3 residues: CASGHPNEKLFF. The CDR3 DNA sequence: TGTGCCAGTGGACACCCTAATGAAAAACTGTTTTTT.

The chain recombines TRBV7-9 with TRBJ2-1; 8 positions match TRBD1. This CDR3 is 18 amino acids long. The V gene end was trimmed by 4 bases and the J gene end by 6 bases; junction bases not matched to a gene: 17. The germline V gene has CDR1 SEHNR and CDR2 FQNEAQ (reference sequence). CDR3: CASSSIGTGTGSANEQFF. Written as DNA, the CDR3 is TGTGCCAGCAGCTCCATCGGGACCGGGACAGGATCGGCCAATGAGCAGTTCTTC.

The chain links TRBV2 to TRBJ2-1; D remains ambiguous. Germline lookup yields CDR1 SNHLY and CDR2 FYNNEI. V was trimmed by 2 bases and J by 0 bases, leaving 8 bases between them. This CDR3 has 15 amino acids. Here the CDR3 DNA reads TGTGCCAGCAGTGAACAGTCAGGCTCCTACAATGAGCAGTTCTTC. This sequence encodes CASSEQSGSYNEQFF.

The rearrangement links TRBV11-2 to TRBJ2-7; D is undetermined. Trimming stripped 2 bases from V and 1 base from J, with 12 bases between. CDR1 SGHAT and CDR2 FQNNGV come from the germline V gene. This CDR3 has 15 residues. The CDR3 is CASSLIPSLSYEQYF. The CDR3 DNA sequence: TGTGCCAGCAGCTTAATACCTTCGCTATCCTACGAGCAGTACTTC.

The V and J genes are TRBV4-2 and TRBJ2-3; 12 nucleotides match TRBD2. CDR3 length equals 18 residues. V was pared by 7 bases and J by 5 bases, with 16 bases of the junction left unmatched. Germline V gene data show CDR1 as LGHNA and CDR2 as YNFKEQ. CDR3 sequence (DNA): TGTGCCAGCAAGCAATGGTCTAGCGGGAGGGCCGGGGAAGATACGCAGTATTTT. The encoded protein is CASKQWSSGRAGEDTQYF.

The chain is built from TRBV2 and TRBJ2-5; D is perhaps TRBD2 (6 bases). In germline, CDR1 is SNHLY, CDR2 FYNNEI. This CDR3 is built from 13 residues. V shed 5 bases and J shed 9 bases, with 16 bases lying between them. In nucleotides, the CDR3 is TGTGCCAGCAGTAAGCAGGGACGGGAGCCCCAGTACTTC. Translating it yields CASSKQGREPQYF.

Concerning this clone itself: The junction and the germline gene differ at one end; a read error may be behind it. The V gene is TRBV7-9, the J gene TRBJ2-7, with 11 nucleotides matching TRBD2. Germline CDR1 SEHNR, CDR2 FQNEAQ (reference sequence). The CDR3 has 14 amino acids. CDR3: CASSLAGGWNEQYF. The CDR3 DNA sequence: TGTGCCAGCAGCCTAGCGGGAGGATGGAATGAGCAGTACTTC.

The chain combines TRBV5-1 with TRBJ2-1, with TRBD2 as a possible D gene (5 bases). Trimming left V 2 bases short and J 6 bases short, with 12 bases between. Per the germline V gene, CDR1 is SGHRS and CDR2 is YFSETQ. The CDR3 runs 14 residues. This CDR3 reads CASSFGSEGNEQFF. The DNA of the CDR3 is TGCGCCAGCAGCTTTGGATCTGAGGGCAATGAGCAGTTCTTC.

The V and J genes are TRBV19 and TRBJ2-1; D perhaps matches TRBD1 (6 bases). Germline V gives CDR1 LNHDA, CDR2 SQIVND (reference sequence). V lost 3 bases and J 9 bases, leaving 18 bases between the germline ends. The CDR3 loop spans 15 amino acids. The CDR3 loop is CASSIHLARQVEQFF. In DNA, the CDR3 is TGTGCCAGTAGTATCCACCTCGCGAGACAGGTTGAGCAGTTCTTC.

The chain couples TRBV4-2 to TRBJ2-4; 11 positions agree with TRBD1. This CDR3 has 17 amino acids. J gave up 7 bases and V 4 bases, and 12 bases lay outside the gene matches. Germline V gene sequence: CDR1 LGHNA, CDR2 YNFKEQ. CDR3 DNA sequence: TGTGCCAGCAGCCCGGACAGGGGGCTCGTGGGTAGGAACATTCAGTACTTC. This encodes CASSPDRGLVGRNIQYF.

The rearrangement joins TRBV10-3 to TRBJ2-7, with D possibly matching TRBD2 (7 bases). The CDR3 length is 14 residues. Trimming left V 3 bases short and J 2 bases short, with 11 bases between. Germline loops: CDR1 ENHRY, CDR2 SYGVKD. The CDR3 sequence is CAISDGGPTYEQYF. CDR3 nucleotide sequence: TGTGCCATCAGTGACGGGGGGCCCACCTACGAGCAGTACTTC.

The chain joins TRBV6-1 to TRBJ1-5; 8 bases align to TRBD1. Germline V gene data show CDR1 as MNHNS and CDR2 as SASEGT. The CDR3 sequence is 17 residues long. Losses at the gene ends were 2 bases for V and 2 bases for J; bases not matched to a gene: 8. The CDR3 loop is CASSERRAGGGNQPQHF. The CDR3 nucleotides are TGTGCCAGCAGTGAAAGAAGGGCAGGGGGCGGCAATCAGCCCCAGCATTTT.

The chain couples TRBV28 to TRBJ1-5; D gene unclear. The CDR3 has 12 residues. Trimming pared 4 bases from V and 9 bases from J, leaving 10 bases between. Germline assignment: CDR1 MDHEN and CDR2 SYDVKM. CDR3 bases: TGTGCCAGCAGTTCCTTGGAGGCGCCCCAGCATTTT. Encoded protein: CASSSLEAPQHF.

This clone was seen many times. The chain recombines TRBV19 with TRBJ2-3; 10 positions match TRBD2. In germline, CDR1 is LNHDA, CDR2 SQIVND (reference sequence). The CDR3 has 13 amino acids. With 6 bases clipped from V and 6 bases from J, the junction kept 3 bases outside the gene matches. The CDR3 DNA follows: TGTGCCAGTAGATTTAGCGGGAGGGATACGCAGTATTTT. Encoded protein: CASRFSGRDTQYF.

The chain combines TRBV27 with TRBJ2-1; 10 bases fit TRBD2. Germline lookup yields CDR1 MNHEY and CDR2 SMNVEV (reference sequence). The CDR3 length is 15 residues. With V trimmed by 4 bases and J by 9 bases, 9 bases remained unmatched. The CDR3 DNA reads TGTGCCAGCAGTTCTCTAGCGGGAGCCTCCGGTGAGCAGTTCTTC. Translated, it gives CASSSLAGASGEQFF.